This TCR beta chain was identified in a study of T cells after yellow fever vaccination. Findings of the study overall: Reappearance after the booster was seen for most primary-vaccination clones, at approximately 97% CD4 and roughly 90% CD8.

Looked up from germline, CDR1 is KGHSH and CDR2 is LQKENI. Trimming shortened V by 3 bases and J by 6 bases, and 14 bases separated the two germline ends. This CDR3 has 15 amino acids. As regards this clonotype: Antigen specificity is unknown.

TCRdb processed the 5' RACE reads anew with MiXCR; each CDR3 protein has one entry. Of approximately 510,000 distinct CDR3 sequences detected, 21% appear once; the ten largest clones hold approximately 16%. This material consisted of PBMCs, taken 21 days after the first yellow fever vaccination. This clonotype was sampled from a man between 18 and 29 years old who received the YFV17D yellow fever vaccine. This chain connects TRBV18 to TRBJ2-2; D not certain. CDR3 protein: CASSPEDDGAGELFF. CDR3 DNA: TGTGCCAGCTCACCGGAAGACGATGGGGCCGGGGAGCTGTTTTTT.